The clone carrying this T cell receptor beta chain was counted between two and nine times. The data belong to a study of shared clonotypes between healthy human individuals. Germline loops: CDR1 LNHDA, CDR2 SQIVND (reference sequence). V was cut by 4 bases and J by 3 bases, with 10 bases left in between. The CDR3 extends over 14 amino acids. Splitting of each subset's genomic DNA was done evenly across several immunoSEQ plates. TCRdb keeps only in-frame clones here, not all; method: immunoSEQ multiplex PCR. The table shows some 2.3 million clones, with more than 80% occurring only once. This clonotype was sampled from a man aged 18 to 29 in good health. Some clones in this sample may be carry-over from other donors' samples. The chain combines TRBV19 with TRBJ2-4; D is unclear. The sequenced material came from naive CD4+ T cells from PBMCs. Subset noted: CD45RA+ positively selected. The CDR3 bases are TGTGCCAGTAGTACCTGGGATGGCAAAAACATTCAGTACTTC. This gives the protein CASSTWDGKNIQYF.